Below, 8 T cell receptor beta chains from the same sample are listed, as sequenced in a study of sequential checkpoint blockade in melanoma. Sequencing was performed with immunoSEQ multiplex PCR; in TCRdb, only in-frame clones are kept and a portion is missing. The table shows some 17,000 clones, with 80% occurring only once. Treatment indicated: randomized to nivolumab then ipilimumab (arm A) or the reverse (arm B). Specimen: CD8+ T cells sorted from blood (inferred from file names), collected from a patient given nivolumab and ipilimumab in sequence. These receptors originate from a human donor with melanoma.

This sequence joins TRBV19 and TRBJ1-1; 10 nucleotides agree with TRBD1. Unmatched junction bases numbered 4, after V lost 5 bases and J lost 4 bases. Germline assignment: CDR1 LNHDA and CDR2 SQIVND (reference sequence). This CDR3 spans 14 amino acids. The CDR3 coding sequence is TGTGCCAGTAGTCCCGGGACAGGGGTCACTGAAGCTTTCTTT. It is translated as CASSPGTGVTEAFF.

The genes are TRBV28 and TRBJ2-7, with a tentative D call TRBD2 (6 bases). Germline lookup yields CDR1 MDHEN and CDR2 SYDVKM. The CDR3 has 14 amino acids. With 5 bases removed from V and 6 bases from J, the gap between germline ends came to 17 bases. The chain's CDR3 is CASSPLLGGREQYF. Written as DNA, the CDR3 is TGTGCCAGCAGTCCCCTTCTCGGGGGACGCGAGCAGTACTTC.

This rearrangement joins TRBV5-8 to TRBJ2-7, with D tentatively TRBD1 (6 bases). V was shortened by 2 bases and J by 3 bases, with 9 bases between the two germline ends. In germline, CDR1 is SGHTS, CDR2 YDEGEE. The CDR3 spans 13 residues. The DNA of the CDR3 is TGTGCCAGCAGCTTCGCACAGGGCTACGAGCAGTACTTC. As protein: CASSFAQGYEQYF.

The chain has TRBV7-2 and TRBJ1-5; TRBD1 matches 7 bases. CDR1 is SGHTA, CDR2 FQGNSA, per germline. This CDR3 comprises 15 residues. The V gene end was trimmed by 5 bases and the J gene end by 3 bases; junction bases not matched to a gene: 7. CDR3 sequence reads: CASSLTGASNQPQHF. The CDR3 nucleotides read TGTGCCAGCAGCCTCACAGGGGCCTCCAATCAGCCCCAGCATTTT.

The gene calls are TRBV4-3 and TRBJ1-5; D is unresolved. In germline, CDR1 is LGHNA, CDR2 YSLEER. The CDR3 consists of 15 residues. The germline V and J ends were trimmed by 0 bases and 5 bases, with 11 bases remaining between them. In DNA, the CDR3 is TGCGCCAGCAGCCAAGAAGTTTTGGGCTATCAGCCCCAGCATTTT. This gives the protein CASSQEVLGYQPQHF.

The V gene is TRBV6-6, the J gene TRBJ2-7; D remains ambiguous. Germline V lookup: CDR1 MNHNY, CDR2 SVGAGI (reference sequence). The CDR3 has 11 amino acids. Trimming stripped 6 bases from V and 6 bases from J, with 9 bases between. This CDR3 reads CASSPPGEQYF. CDR3 nucleotides: TGTGCCAGCAGCCCACCAGGCGAGCAGTACTTC.

The CDR3 DNA reads as TGCGCCAGCAGCCTACAGCGGCACACTGAAGCTTTCTTT. Its protein product is CASSLQRHTEAFF. The chain links TRBV10-2 to TRBJ1-1; D not resolved. The CDR3 loop spans 13 amino acids. The V gene's germline CDR1 is WSHSY and CDR2 SAAADI. V was shortened by 6 bases and J by 3 bases, with 11 bases between the two germline ends.

V is TRBV12-5 and J is TRBJ1-2; no reliable D call. With 2 bases removed from V and 7 bases from J, the gap between germline ends came to 11 bases. This CDR3 is built from 13 residues. Germline CDR1 is LGHNT and CDR2 is FRNRAP. The CDR3 nucleotides are TGTGCTAGTGGTTTGAGAGCCCTTAGTGGCTACACCTTC. It yields the protein CASGLRALSGYTF.